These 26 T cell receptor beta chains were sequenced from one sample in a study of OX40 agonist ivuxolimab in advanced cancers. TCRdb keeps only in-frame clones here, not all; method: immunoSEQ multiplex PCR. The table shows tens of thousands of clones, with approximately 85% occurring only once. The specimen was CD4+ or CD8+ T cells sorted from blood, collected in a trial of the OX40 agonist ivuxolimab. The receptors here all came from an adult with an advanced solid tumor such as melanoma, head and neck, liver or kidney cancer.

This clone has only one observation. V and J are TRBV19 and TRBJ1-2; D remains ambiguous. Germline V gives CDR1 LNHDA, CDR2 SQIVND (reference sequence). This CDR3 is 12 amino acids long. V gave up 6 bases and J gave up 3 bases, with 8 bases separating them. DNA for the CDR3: TGTGCCAGTAGCGACACGTACTATGGCTACACCTTC. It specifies CASSDTYYGYTF.

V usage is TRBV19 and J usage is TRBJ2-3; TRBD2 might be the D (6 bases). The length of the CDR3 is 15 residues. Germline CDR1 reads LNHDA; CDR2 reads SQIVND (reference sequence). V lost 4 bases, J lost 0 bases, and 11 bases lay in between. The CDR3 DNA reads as TGTGCCAGTAGTAGTCTAGCGACTAGCACAGATACGCAGTATTTT. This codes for CASSSLATSTDTQYF. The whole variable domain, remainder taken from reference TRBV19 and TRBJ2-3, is DGGITQSPKYLFRKEGQNVTLSCEQNLNHDAMYWYRQDPGQGLRLIYYSQIVNDFQKGDIAEGYSVSREKKESFPLTVTSAQKNPTAFYLCASSSLATSTDTQYFGPGTRLTVL.

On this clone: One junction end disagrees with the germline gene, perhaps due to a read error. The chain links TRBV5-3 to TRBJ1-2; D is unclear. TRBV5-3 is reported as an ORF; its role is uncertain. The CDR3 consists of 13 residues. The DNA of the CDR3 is TGTGCCAGCAGCTCTGGACGGATCTATGGCTACACCTTC. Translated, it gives CASSSGRIYGYTF.

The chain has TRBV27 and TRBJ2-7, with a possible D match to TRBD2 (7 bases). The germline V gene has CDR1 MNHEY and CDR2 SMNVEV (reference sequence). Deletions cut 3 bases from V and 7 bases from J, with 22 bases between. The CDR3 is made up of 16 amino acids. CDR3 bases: TGTGCCAGCAGTTTGGGGCCCTGGGGGGGGGCAGGGGAGCAGTACTTC. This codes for CASSLGPWGGAGEQYF.

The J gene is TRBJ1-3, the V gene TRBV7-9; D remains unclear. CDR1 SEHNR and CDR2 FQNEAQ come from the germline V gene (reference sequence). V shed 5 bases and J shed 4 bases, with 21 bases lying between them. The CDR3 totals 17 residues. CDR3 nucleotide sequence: TGTGCCAGCAGCGTGCCTGCCGGGAGCTCCTCAGGAAACACCATATATTTT. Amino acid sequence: CASSVPAGSSSGNTIYF.

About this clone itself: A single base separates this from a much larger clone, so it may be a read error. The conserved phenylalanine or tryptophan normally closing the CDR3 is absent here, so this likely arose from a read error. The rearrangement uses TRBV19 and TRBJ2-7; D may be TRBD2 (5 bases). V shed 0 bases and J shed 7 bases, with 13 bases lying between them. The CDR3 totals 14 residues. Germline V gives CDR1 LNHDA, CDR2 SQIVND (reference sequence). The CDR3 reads CASSIDLGRREQYL. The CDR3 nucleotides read TGTGCCAGTAGTATAGATCTCGGGCGGAGGGAGCAGTACCTC.

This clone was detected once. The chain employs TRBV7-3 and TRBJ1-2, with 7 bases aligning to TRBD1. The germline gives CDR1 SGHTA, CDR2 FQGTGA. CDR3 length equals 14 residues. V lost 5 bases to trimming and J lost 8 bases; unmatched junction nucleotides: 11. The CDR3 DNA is TGTGCCAGCAGCCCGAACCGACAGGGTAGCGGCTACACCTTC. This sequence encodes CASSPNRQGSGYTF. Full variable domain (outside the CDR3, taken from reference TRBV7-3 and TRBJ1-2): GAGVSQTPSNKVTEKGKYVELRCDPISGHTALYWYRQSLGQGPEFLIYFQGTGAADDSGLPNDRFFAVRPEGSVSTLKIQRTERGDSAVYLCASSPNRQGSGYTFGSGTRLTVV.

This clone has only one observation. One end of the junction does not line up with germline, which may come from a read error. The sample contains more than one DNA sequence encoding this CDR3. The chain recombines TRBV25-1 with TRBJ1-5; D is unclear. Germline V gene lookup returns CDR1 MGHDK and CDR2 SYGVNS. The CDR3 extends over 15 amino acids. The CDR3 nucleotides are TGTGCCAGCAGTGAATACGCGTATAGCAATCAGCCCCAACATTTT. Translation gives CASSEYAYSNQPQHF.

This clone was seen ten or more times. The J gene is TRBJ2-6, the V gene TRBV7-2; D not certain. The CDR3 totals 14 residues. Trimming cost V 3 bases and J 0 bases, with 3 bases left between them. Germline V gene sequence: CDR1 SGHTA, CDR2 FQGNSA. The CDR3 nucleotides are TGTGCCAGCAGCTTCAGCTCTGGGGCCAACGTCCTGACTTTC. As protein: CASSFSSGANVLTF. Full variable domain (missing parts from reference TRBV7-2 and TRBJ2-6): GAGVSQSPSNKVTEKGKDVELRCDPISGHTALYWYRQSLGQGLEFLIYFQGNSAPDKSGLPSDRFSAERTGGSVSTLTIQRTQQEDSAVYLCASSFSSGANVLTFGAGSRLTVL.

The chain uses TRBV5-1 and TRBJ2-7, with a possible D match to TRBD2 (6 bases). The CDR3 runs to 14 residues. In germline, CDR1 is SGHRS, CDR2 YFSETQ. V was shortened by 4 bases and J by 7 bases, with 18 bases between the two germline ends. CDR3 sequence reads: CASSPRGTAEEQYF. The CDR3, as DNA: TGCGCCAGCAGCCCGCGCGGGACTGCTGAGGAGCAGTACTTC. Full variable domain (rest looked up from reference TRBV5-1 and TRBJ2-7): KAGVTQTPRYLIKTRGQQVTLSCSPISGHRSVSWYQQTPGQGLQFLFEYFSETQRNKGNFPGRFSGRQFSNSRSEMNVSTLELGDSALYLCASSPRGTAEEQYFGPGTRLTVT.

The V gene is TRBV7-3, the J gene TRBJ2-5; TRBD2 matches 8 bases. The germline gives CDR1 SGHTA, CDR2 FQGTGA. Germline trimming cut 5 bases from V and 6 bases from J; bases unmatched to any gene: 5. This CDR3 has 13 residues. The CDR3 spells CASSPGGGQTQYF. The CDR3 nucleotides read TGTGCCAGCAGCCCGGGCGGGGGGCAGACCCAGTACTTC.

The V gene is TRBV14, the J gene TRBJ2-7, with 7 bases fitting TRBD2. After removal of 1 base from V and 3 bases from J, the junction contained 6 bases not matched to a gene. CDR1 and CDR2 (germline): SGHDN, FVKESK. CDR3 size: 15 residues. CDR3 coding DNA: TGTGCCAGCAGCCAAGTGGGGCGGGAGATCTACGAGCAGTACTTC. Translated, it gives CASSQVGREIYEQYF.

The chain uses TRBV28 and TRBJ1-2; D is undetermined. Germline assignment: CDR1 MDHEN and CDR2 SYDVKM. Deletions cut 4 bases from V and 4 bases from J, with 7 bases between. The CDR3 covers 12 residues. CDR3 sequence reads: CASSSGSYGYTF. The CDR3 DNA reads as TGTGCCAGCAGTTCCGGAAGCTATGGCTACACCTTC.

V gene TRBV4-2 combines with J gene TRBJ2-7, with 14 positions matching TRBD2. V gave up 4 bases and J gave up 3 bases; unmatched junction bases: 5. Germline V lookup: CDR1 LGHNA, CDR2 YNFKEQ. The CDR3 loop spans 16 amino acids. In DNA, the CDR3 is TGTGCCAGCAGCCTCGGACTAGCGGGGGGCGGCTACGAGCAGTACTTC. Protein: CASSLGLAGGGYEQYF.

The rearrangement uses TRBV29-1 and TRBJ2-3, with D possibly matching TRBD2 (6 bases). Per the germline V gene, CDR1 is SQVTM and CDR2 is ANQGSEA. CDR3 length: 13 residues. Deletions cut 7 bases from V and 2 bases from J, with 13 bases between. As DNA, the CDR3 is TGCAGCGCCCGGGGGACGAACACAGATACGCAGTATTTT. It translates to CSARGTNTDTQYF.

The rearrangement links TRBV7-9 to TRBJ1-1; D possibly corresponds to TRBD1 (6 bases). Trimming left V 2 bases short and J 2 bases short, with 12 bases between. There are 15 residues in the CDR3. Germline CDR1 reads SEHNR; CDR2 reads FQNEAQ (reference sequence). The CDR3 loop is CASSLLEQGNTEAFF. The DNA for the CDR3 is TGTGCCAGCAGCTTATTGGAACAGGGAAACACTGAAGCTTTCTTT.

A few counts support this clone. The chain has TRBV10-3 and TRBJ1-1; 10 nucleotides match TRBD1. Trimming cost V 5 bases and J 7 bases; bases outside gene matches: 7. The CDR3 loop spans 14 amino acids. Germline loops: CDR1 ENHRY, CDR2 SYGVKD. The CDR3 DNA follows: TGTGCCATCAGTAGGGACAGGGGACTAAATGAAGCTTTCTTT. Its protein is CAISRDRGLNEAFF.

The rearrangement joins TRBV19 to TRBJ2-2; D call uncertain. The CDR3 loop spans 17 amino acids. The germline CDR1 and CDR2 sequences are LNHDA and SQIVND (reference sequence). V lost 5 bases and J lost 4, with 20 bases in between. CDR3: CASSPRASLLGTGELFF. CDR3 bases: TGTGCCAGTAGTCCTCGGGCCTCTTTGCTTGGCACCGGGGAGCTGTTTTTT.

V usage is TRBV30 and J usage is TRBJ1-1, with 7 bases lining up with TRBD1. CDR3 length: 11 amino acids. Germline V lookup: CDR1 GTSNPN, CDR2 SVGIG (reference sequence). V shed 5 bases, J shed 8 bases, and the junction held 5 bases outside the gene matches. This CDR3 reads CAWRPGQEAFF. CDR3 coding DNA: TGTGCCTGGCGACCGGGACAGGAAGCTTTCTTT.

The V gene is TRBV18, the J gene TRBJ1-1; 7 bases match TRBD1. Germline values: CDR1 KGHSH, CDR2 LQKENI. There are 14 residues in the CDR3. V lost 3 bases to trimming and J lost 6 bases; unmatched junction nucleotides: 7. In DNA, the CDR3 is TGTGCCAGCTCACCGAAGGGGGCGCGACCTGAAGCTTTCTTT. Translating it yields CASSPKGARPEAFF.

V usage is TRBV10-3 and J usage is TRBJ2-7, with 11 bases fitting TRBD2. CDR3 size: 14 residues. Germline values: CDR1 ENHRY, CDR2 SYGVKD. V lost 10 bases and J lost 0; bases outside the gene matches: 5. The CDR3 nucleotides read TGTGCCACCGTAGCGGGAGGGTCCTCCTACGAGCAGTACTTC. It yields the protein CATVAGGSSYEQYF.

CDR3 bases: TGTGCCAGCACCCCCGGGACAGGGCCGAGTACTGAAGCTTTCTTT. Residues: CASTPGTGPSTEAFF. The chain links TRBV6-6 to TRBJ1-1, with 9 bases matching TRBD1. The CDR3 is 15 residues long. With V trimmed by 7 bases and J by 5 bases, 11 bases remained unmatched. The germline V gene encodes CDR1 MNHNY and CDR2 SVGAGI (reference sequence).

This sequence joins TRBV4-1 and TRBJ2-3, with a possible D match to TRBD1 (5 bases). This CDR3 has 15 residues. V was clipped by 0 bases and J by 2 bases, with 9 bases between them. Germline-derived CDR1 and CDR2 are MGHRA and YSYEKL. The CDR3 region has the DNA TGCGCCAGCAGCCAAGAACGACAGTTCACAGATACGCAGTATTTT. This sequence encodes CASSQERQFTDTQYF.

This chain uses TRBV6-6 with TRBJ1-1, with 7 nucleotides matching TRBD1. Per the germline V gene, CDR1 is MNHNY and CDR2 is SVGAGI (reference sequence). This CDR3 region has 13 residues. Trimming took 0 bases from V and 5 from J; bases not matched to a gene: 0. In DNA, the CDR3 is TGTGCCAGCAGTTACTCGACAGGGACTGAAGCTTTCTTT. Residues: CASSYSTGTEAFF.

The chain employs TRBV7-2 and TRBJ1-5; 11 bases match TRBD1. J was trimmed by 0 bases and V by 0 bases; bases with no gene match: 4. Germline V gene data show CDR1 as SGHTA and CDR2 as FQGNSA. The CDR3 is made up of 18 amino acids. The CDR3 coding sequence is TGTGCCAGCAGCTTAGCGGACAGGGGGCAAGGTAGCAATCAGCCCCAGCATTTT. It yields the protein CASSLADRGQGSNQPQHF.

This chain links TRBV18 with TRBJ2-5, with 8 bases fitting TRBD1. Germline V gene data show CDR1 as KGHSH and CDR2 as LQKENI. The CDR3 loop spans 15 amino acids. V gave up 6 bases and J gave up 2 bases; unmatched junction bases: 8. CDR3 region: CASSPGGTLQETQYF. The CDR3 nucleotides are TGTGCCAGCTCCCCAGGGGGCACGCTTCAAGAGACCCAGTACTTC.